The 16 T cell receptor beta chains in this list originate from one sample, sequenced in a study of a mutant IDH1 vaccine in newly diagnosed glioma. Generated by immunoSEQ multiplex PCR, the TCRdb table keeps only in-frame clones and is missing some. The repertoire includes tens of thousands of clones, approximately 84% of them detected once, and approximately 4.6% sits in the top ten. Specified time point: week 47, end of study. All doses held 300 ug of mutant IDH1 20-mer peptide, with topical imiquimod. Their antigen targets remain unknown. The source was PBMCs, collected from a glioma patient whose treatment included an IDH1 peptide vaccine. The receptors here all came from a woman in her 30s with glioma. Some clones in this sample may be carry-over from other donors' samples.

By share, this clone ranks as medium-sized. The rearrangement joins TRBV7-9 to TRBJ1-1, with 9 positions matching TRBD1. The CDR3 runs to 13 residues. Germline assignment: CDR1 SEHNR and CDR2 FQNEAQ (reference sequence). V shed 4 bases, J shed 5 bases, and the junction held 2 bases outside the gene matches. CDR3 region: CASSYRGRTEAFF. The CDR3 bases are TGTGCCAGCAGCTACAGGGGGCGGACTGAAGCTTTCTTT.

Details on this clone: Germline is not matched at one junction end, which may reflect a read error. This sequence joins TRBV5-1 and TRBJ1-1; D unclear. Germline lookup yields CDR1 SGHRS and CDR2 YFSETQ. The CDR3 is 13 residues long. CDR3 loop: CASRLDVNTEAFF. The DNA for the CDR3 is TGCGCCAGCAGATTGGACGTGAACACTGAAGCTTTCTTT.

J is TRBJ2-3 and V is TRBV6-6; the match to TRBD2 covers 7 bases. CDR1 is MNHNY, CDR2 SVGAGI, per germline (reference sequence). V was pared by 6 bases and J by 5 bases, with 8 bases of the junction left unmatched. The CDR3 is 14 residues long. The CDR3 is CASRPAGVRDTQYF. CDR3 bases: TGTGCCAGCAGGCCTGCGGGAGTGAGAGATACGCAGTATTTT.

CDR3 sequence reads: CASRRDRGNTEAFF. In DNA, the CDR3 is TGTGCCAGTAGAAGGGACAGGGGAAACACTGAAGCTTTCTTT. The chain carries TRBV19 and TRBJ1-1; 10 bases are shared with TRBD1. CDR3 length equals 14 residues. V gave up 6 bases and J gave up 2 bases; unmatched junction bases: 3. CDR1 and CDR2 from the germline V gene are LNHDA and SQIVND (reference sequence).

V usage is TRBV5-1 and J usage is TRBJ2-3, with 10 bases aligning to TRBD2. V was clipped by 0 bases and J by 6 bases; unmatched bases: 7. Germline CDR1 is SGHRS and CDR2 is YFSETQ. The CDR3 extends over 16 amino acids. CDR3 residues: CASSLEASGRGDTQYF. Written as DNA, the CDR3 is TGCGCCAGCAGCTTGGAGGCTAGCGGGAGAGGGGATACGCAGTATTTT.

The CDR3 DNA reads as TGTGCCAGCAGCTTTCCCGGGACGCCGAATGAGCAGTTCTTC. This codes for CASSFPGTPNEQFF. This rearrangement joins TRBV7-9 to TRBJ2-1, with D possibly being TRBD1 or TRBD2 (5 bases each). Looked up from germline, CDR1 is SEHNR and CDR2 is FQNEAQ (reference sequence). V was pared by 3 bases and J by 7 bases, with 13 bases between. The length of the CDR3 is 14 residues.

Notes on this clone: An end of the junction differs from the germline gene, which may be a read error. The CDR3 reads CSAEGGYLETQYF. In nucleotides, the CDR3 is TGCAGCGCTGAAGGGGGCTATTTGGAGACCCAGTACTTC. The rearrangement uses TRBV29-1 and TRBJ2-5, with TRBD1 matching 7 bases. The length of the CDR3 is 13 residues. The germline V gene encodes CDR1 SQVTM and CDR2 ANQGSEA.

The chain's CDR3 is CASSSVGGWTEAFF. The CDR3 DNA is TGTGCCAGCAGTTCGGTAGGGGGGTGGACTGAAGCTTTCTTT. The chain carries TRBV6-5 and TRBJ1-1; tentative D call: TRBD1 (6 bases). CDR1 MNHEY and CDR2 SVGAGI come from the germline V gene. Trimming stripped 4 bases from V and 5 bases from J, with 14 bases between. The CDR3 spans 14 residues.

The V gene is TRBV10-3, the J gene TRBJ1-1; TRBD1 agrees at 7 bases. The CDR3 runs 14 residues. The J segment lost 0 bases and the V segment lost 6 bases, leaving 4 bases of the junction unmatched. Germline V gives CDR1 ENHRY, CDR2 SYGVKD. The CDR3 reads CAIRRQGMNTEAFF. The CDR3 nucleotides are TGTGCCATCAGGAGACAGGGAATGAACACTGAAGCTTTCTTT.

CDR3 sequence (DNA): TGTGCCAGCAGGGGGGACGCTAATGAAAAACTGTTTTTT. Amino acid sequence: CASRGDANEKLFF. This chain uses TRBV28 with TRBJ1-4; perhaps TRBD1 as D (5 bases). There are 13 residues in the CDR3. Per germline, CDR1 MDHEN and CDR2 SYDVKM. V lost 6 bases and J 3 bases, leaving 8 bases between the germline ends.

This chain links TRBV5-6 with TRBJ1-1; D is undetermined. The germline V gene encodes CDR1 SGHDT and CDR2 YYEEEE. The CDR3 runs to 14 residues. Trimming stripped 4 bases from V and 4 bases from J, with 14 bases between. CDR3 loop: CASSPSNEGTEAFF. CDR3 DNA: TGTGCCAGCAGCCCTTCCAACGAGGGCACTGAAGCTTTCTTT.

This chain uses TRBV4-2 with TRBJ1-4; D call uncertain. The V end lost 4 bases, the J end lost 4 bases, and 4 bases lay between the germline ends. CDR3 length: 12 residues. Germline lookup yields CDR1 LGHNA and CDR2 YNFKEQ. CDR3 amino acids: CASSRVNEKLFF. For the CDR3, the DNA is TGTGCCAGCAGCCGGGTTAATGAAAAACTGTTTTTT.

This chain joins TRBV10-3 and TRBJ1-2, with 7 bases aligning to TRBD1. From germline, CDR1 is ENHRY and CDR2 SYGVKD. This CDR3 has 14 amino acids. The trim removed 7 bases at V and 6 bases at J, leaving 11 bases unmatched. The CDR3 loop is CAINYRGGSDGYTF. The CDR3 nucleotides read TGTGCCATCAATTACAGGGGCGGGAGTGATGGCTACACCTTC.

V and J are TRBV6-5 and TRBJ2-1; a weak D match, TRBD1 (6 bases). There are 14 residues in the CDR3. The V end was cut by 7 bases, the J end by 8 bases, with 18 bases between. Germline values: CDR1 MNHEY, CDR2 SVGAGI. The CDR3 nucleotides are TGTGCCAGCAAGAGGGCCAGGGGAAGAGATGAGCAGTTCTTC. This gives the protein CASKRARGRDEQFF.

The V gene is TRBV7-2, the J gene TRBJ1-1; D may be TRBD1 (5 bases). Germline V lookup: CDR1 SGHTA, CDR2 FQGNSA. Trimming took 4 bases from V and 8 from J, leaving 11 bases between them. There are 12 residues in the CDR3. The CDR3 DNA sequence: TGTGCCAGCAGCTGGGACCACCCCGAAGCTTTCTTT. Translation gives CASSWDHPEAFF.

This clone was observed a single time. The CDR3 DNA follows: TGTGCCAGCACCGAGGACAGGGGAATCACTGAAGCTTTCTTT. This sequence encodes CASTEDRGITEAFF. The chain links TRBV6-6 to TRBJ1-1, with TRBD1 matching over 9 bases. The germline V gene has CDR1 MNHNY and CDR2 SVGAGI (reference sequence). V lost 7 bases to trimming and J lost 4 bases; unmatched junction nucleotides: 7. The CDR3 is made up of 14 amino acids.